This T cell receptor (beta chain) comes out of a study of PD-L1 blockade in urothelial cancer. The wider study: Patients with male sex and bladder-origin urothelial cancer accounted for most of the roughly 29 enrolled.

Time point in this sample: peripheral blood 6 weeks after treatment start. Here immunoSEQ multiplex PCR was the method, and the copy in TCRdb shows in-frame clones only, minus some. The sample lists about 130,000 clones, around 86% occurring once. The CDR3 is 12 residues long. Deletions cut 2 bases from V and 14 bases from J, with 11 bases between. Looked up from germline, CDR1 is SGHTS and CDR2 is YDEGEE. The genes are TRBV5-8 and TRBJ1-6; possibly TRBD1 for D (6 bases). Sequences were derived from PBMCs, sampled around atezolizumab (anti-PD-L1) treatment. The TCR originated in a man aged 45-65 years with urothelial cancer. As DNA, the CDR3 is TGTGCCAGCAGCTTCAGGGGAGGGGCCCTCCACTTT. Its translation is CASSFRGGALHF.